The rows below give T cell receptor beta chains drawn from one sample of a study of PD-L1 blockade in urothelial cancer. Repertoires were generated with immunoSEQ multiplex PCR, while TCRdb's copy carries only in-frame clones and drops some. The sample yields tens of thousands of clones, about 82% seen once. This specimen consisted of PBMCs, obtained around atezolizumab (anti-PD-L1) treatment. The receptor source for this set is a man aged 50 to 60 with urothelial cancer. Both conserved end residues are part of each CDR3. Each record gives: CDR3 DNA, CDR3 protein, V gene, D gene, J gene. A D gene is named only where the DNA matches it firmly.

TGTGCCACCAGCTCGACAGGGCTTAATCAGCCCCAGCATTTT CATSSTGLNQPQHF TRBV15 TRBD1 TRBJ1-5
TGTGCCAGTCTAGCGCTCACCGGGGAGCTGTTTTTT CASLALTGELFF TRBV19 - TRBJ2-2
TGTGCCAGCACCGGCTACAATGAGCAGTTCTTC CASTGYNEQFF TRBV6-1 - TRBJ2-1
TGCGCCAGCAGTGATACTAGCGGGAGTTACGAGCAGTACTTC CASSDTSGSYEQYF TRBV10-2 TRBD2 TRBJ2-7
TGCGCCAGCAGCCAAGTTCTAGCGGGGTACAATGAGCAGTTCTTC CASSQVLAGYNEQFF TRBV4-1 TRBD2 TRBJ2-1
TGTGCCAGCAGCTCATCAGGGGTCGGGAATTCACCCCTCCACTTT CASSSSGVGNSPLHF TRBV5-4 - TRBJ1-6
TGTGCCAGCACCCCTGAGGGATTTGAGACCCAGTACTTC CASTPEGFETQYF TRBV11-2 - TRBJ2-5
TGTGCCAGCAGTGAGTCGGGAGGGGGTCACTTTAACTATGGCTACACCTTC CASSESGGGHFNYGYTF TRBV6-1 - TRBJ1-2
TGTGCCAGCAGCAGGAGGGGTTCTTCCTATAATTCACCCCTCCACTTT CASSRRGSSYNSPLHF TRBV7-9 - TRBJ1-6
TGTGCCAGCAGCATAGCGGGAGTAGCCTACGAGCAGTACTTC CASSIAGVAYEQYF TRBV11-2 TRBD2 TRBJ2-7
TGTGCCAGCAGTTTATCGGCGGCGGCTAGCTCCTACGAGCAGTACTTC CASSLSAAASSYEQYF TRBV27 - TRBJ2-7
TGTGCCAGCAGTATAGGACTAGCGAGGAATGAGCAGTTCTTC CASSIGLARNEQFF TRBV6-5 TRBD2 TRBJ2-1
TGCGCCAGCAGTGATGGGACTCCATCCTACGAGCAGTACTTC CASSDGTPSYEQYF TRBV10-2 - TRBJ2-7
TGTGCCAGCAGCTTAAGGGTTAGCGGGACCTCCTACGAGCAGTACTTC CASSLRVSGTSYEQYF TRBV7-8 TRBD2 TRBJ2-7